A selection of T cell receptor beta chains follows, all from one sample in a study of blood T cell repertoires in COVID-19. Generated by immunoSEQ multiplex PCR, the TCRdb table keeps only in-frame clones and is missing some. The sample lists about 350,000 clones, approximately 89% occurring once. Sequenced input: peripheral blood. The receptor source for this set is an older woman with COVID-19, enrolled during active disease. CDR3s include the opening cysteine and the closing phenylalanine or tryptophan. Fields, in order: D gene, clone size, J gene, V gene, CDR3 protein, CDR3 DNA. A D gene is named only where the DNA matches it firmly. Size is stated for part of the rows, as once, few or many counts, or as a class when the clone is expanded.

D gene: .; clone size: .; J gene: TRBJ1-2; V gene: TRBV19; CDR3 protein: CASSMLMSSPFGYTF; CDR3 DNA: TGTGCCAGTAGTATGTTAATGTCAAGCCCCTTTGGCTACACCTTC
D gene: .; clone size: once; J gene: TRBJ1-4; V gene: TRBV3-1/TRBV3-2; CDR3 protein: CASSQDRVGGKLFF; CDR3 DNA: TGTGCCAGCAGCCAAGATCGGGTAGGGGGAAAACTGTTTTTT
D gene: TRBD1; clone size: once; J gene: TRBJ1-2; V gene: TRBV9; CDR3 protein: CASSLEDRTSGYTF; CDR3 DNA: TGTGCCAGCAGCCTTGAGGACAGGACCTCCGGCTACACCTTC
D gene: .; clone size: .; J gene: TRBJ2-1; V gene: TRBV5-1; CDR3 protein: CASSLRDSYNEQFF; CDR3 DNA: TGCGCCAGCAGCTTGCGGGACTCCTACAATGAGCAGTTCTTC
D gene: TRBD2; clone size: .; J gene: TRBJ2-3; V gene: TRBV18; CDR3 protein: CASSPPRAGGGTDTQYF; CDR3 DNA: TGTGCCAGCTCACCACCAAGAGCGGGGGGGGGCACAGATACGCAGTATTTT
D gene: .; clone size: few; J gene: TRBJ1-5; V gene: TRBV10-3; CDR3 protein: CAAGGGNSNQPQHF; CDR3 DNA: TGTGCCGCCGGTGGGGGGAATAGCAATCAGCCCCAGCATTTT
D gene: .; clone size: .; J gene: TRBJ1-2; V gene: TRBV7-2; CDR3 protein: CASSLAQFNYGYTF; CDR3 DNA: TGTGCCAGCAGCTTAGCCCAGTTCAACTATGGCTACACCTTC
D gene: .; clone size: .; J gene: TRBJ2-7; V gene: TRBV2; CDR3 protein: CASSLTTGGHYEQYF; CDR3 DNA: TGTGCCAGCAGCTTAACAACGGGGGGACACTACGAGCAGTACTTC
D gene: TRBD1; clone size: .; J gene: TRBJ2-7; V gene: TRBV3-1/TRBV3-2; CDR3 protein: CASTSTGQGGLEQYF; CDR3 DNA: TGTGCCAGCACCTCAACGGGACAGGGCGGCCTGGAGCAGTACTTC
D gene: .; clone size: .; J gene: TRBJ1-3; V gene: TRBV18; CDR3 protein: CASSPPGGAGNTIYF; CDR3 DNA: TGTGCCAGCTCACCACCGGGCGGGGCAGGAAACACCATATATTTT
D gene: TRBD1; clone size: .; J gene: TRBJ2-2; V gene: TRBV9; CDR3 protein: CASSVRDSLTGELFF; CDR3 DNA: TGTGCCAGCAGCGTCCGGGACAGTCTCACCGGGGAGCTGTTTTTT
D gene: .; clone size: .; J gene: TRBJ1-1; V gene: TRBV28; CDR3 protein: CASSLRNTEAFF; CDR3 DNA: TGTGCCAGCAGTTTGCGCAACACTGAAGCTTTCTTT
D gene: TRBD1; clone size: .; J gene: TRBJ2-3; V gene: TRBV28; CDR3 protein: CASSSSGTGVRDTQYF; CDR3 DNA: TGTGCCAGCAGCAGTTCCGGGACAGGAGTTAGAGATACGCAGTATTTT
D gene: TRBD1; clone size: .; J gene: TRBJ2-5; V gene: TRBV5-1; CDR3 protein: CASSSQGTVQETQYF; CDR3 DNA: TGCGCCAGCAGCTCACAGGGGACCGTCCAAGAGACCCAGTACTTC
D gene: TRBD1; clone size: .; J gene: TRBJ1-2; V gene: TRBV24-1; CDR3 protein: CATRTGTAVQGYTF; CDR3 DNA: TGTGCCACCAGAACCGGGACAGCAGTCCAGGGCTACACCTTC
D gene: TRBD1; clone size: .; J gene: TRBJ1-1; V gene: TRBV9; CDR3 protein: CASSVGTAGTEAFF; CDR3 DNA: TGTGCCAGCAGCGTCGGGACAGCGGGTACTGAAGCTTTCTTT
D gene: .; clone size: .; J gene: TRBJ1-3; V gene: TRBV10-1; CDR3 protein: CASSAGAGNTIYF; CDR3 DNA: TGCGCCAGCAGTGCCGGAGCTGGAAACACCATATATTTT
D gene: .; clone size: .; J gene: TRBJ2-1; V gene: TRBV29-1; CDR3 protein: CSARTGVYNEQFF; CDR3 DNA: TGCAGCGCCCGGACGGGAGTTTACAATGAGCAGTTCTTC
D gene: .; clone size: once; J gene: TRBJ1-2; V gene: TRBV5-1; CDR3 protein: CASSLGHSEGYTF; CDR3 DNA: TGCGCCAGCAGCTTGGGGCACTCGGAGGGCTACACCTTC
D gene: .; clone size: .; J gene: TRBJ1-4; V gene: TRBV28; CDR3 protein: CASNRLTTNEKLFF; CDR3 DNA: TGTGCCAGCAACCGACTCACAACTAATGAAAAACTGTTTTTT
D gene: .; clone size: .; J gene: TRBJ1-6; V gene: TRBV24-1; CDR3 protein: CATSDPNTPNSPLHF; CDR3 DNA: TGTGCCACCAGTGATCCCAACACCCCGAATTCACCCCTCCACTTT
D gene: .; clone size: .; J gene: TRBJ1-1; V gene: TRBV6-6; CDR3 protein: CASNAPGAEAFF; CDR3 DNA: TGTGCCAGCAATGCCCCGGGAGCCGAAGCTTTCTTT
D gene: TRBD1; clone size: few; J gene: TRBJ2-5; V gene: TRBV5-1; CDR3 protein: CASRRTGGFEETQYF; CDR3 DNA: TGCGCCAGCAGAAGGACAGGGGGCTTTGAAGAGACCCAGTACTTC
D gene: TRBD2; clone size: .; J gene: TRBJ2-1; V gene: TRBV19; CDR3 protein: CASSTAGGRGEQFF; CDR3 DNA: TGTGCCAGTAGTACGGCGGGGGGCCGGGGTGAGCAGTTCTTC
D gene: TRBD1; clone size: few; J gene: TRBJ1-5; V gene: TRBV27; CDR3 protein: CASSRDRGGQPQHF; CDR3 DNA: TGTGCCAGCAGTAGGGACAGGGGCGGCCAGCCCCAGCATTTT
D gene: TRBD1; clone size: .; J gene: TRBJ2-5; V gene: TRBV5-5; CDR3 protein: CASSLAWAGGQETQYF; CDR3 DNA: TGTGCCAGCAGCTTGGCCTGGGCAGGGGGCCAGGAGACCCAGTACTTC
D gene: TRBD1; clone size: few; J gene: TRBJ1-6; V gene: TRBV6-5; CDR3 protein: CASSYSGTGFSPLHF; CDR3 DNA: TGTGCCAGCAGTTACTCGGGGACAGGTTTTTCACCCCTCCACTTT
D gene: TRBD1; clone size: .; J gene: TRBJ1-2; V gene: TRBV12-3/TRBV12-4; CDR3 protein: CASRPMTGVGYTF; CDR3 DNA: TGTGCCAGCAGACCTATGACAGGGGTAGGCTACACCTTC
D gene: TRBD1; clone size: .; J gene: TRBJ1-6; V gene: TRBV6-5; CDR3 protein: CASSWTGQGSPLHF; CDR3 DNA: TGTGCCAGCAGTTGGACAGGCCAGGGGTCACCCCTCCACTTT
D gene: TRBD1; clone size: many; J gene: TRBJ1-6; V gene: TRBV2; CDR3 protein: CASRNWDSRSPLHF; CDR3 DNA: TGTGCCAGCAGGAACTGGGACAGTAGATCACCCCTCCACTTT
D gene: TRBD1; clone size: .; J gene: TRBJ1-2; V gene: TRBV9; CDR3 protein: CASSPGTGGNYGYTF; CDR3 DNA: TGTGCCAGCAGCCCAGGGACAGGGGGCAACTATGGCTACACCTTC
D gene: TRBD2; clone size: .; J gene: TRBJ2-5; V gene: TRBV5-4; CDR3 protein: CASSLAGGRETQYF; CDR3 DNA: TGTGCCAGCAGCTTAGCGGGGGGGCGGGAGACCCAGTACTTC
D gene: .; clone size: once; J gene: TRBJ2-5; V gene: TRBV18; CDR3 protein: CASSLDRQETQYF; CDR3 DNA: TGTGCCAGCTCACTAGACAGGCAAGAGACCCAGTACTTC
D gene: TRBD2; clone size: .; J gene: TRBJ2-1; V gene: TRBV29-1; CDR3 protein: CSVEGVAGGYNEQFF; CDR3 DNA: TGCAGCGTTGAAGGGGTAGCGGGGGGATACAATGAGCAGTTCTTC
D gene: .; clone size: .; J gene: TRBJ1-5; V gene: TRBV7-9; CDR3 protein: CASSSTVGGHQPQHF; CDR3 DNA: TGTGCCAGCAGCTCAACGGTGGGGGGGCATCAGCCCCAGCATTTT
D gene: .; clone size: .; J gene: TRBJ1-2; V gene: TRBV28; CDR3 protein: CASRSRSDGYTF; CDR3 DNA: TGTGCCAGCAGGAGTCGAAGCGATGGCTACACCTTC
D gene: TRBD2; clone size: .; J gene: TRBJ2-5; V gene: TRBV5-1; CDR3 protein: CASSLSGGGVRETQYF; CDR3 DNA: TGCGCCAGCAGCTTGTCCGGCGGGGGGGTCAGGGAGACCCAGTACTTC
D gene: .; clone size: .; J gene: TRBJ1-1; V gene: TRBV7-9; CDR3 protein: CASSLTALNTEAFF; CDR3 DNA: TGTGCCAGCAGCCTTACAGCACTGAACACTGAAGCTTTCTTT
D gene: .; clone size: .; J gene: TRBJ1-1; V gene: TRBV4-1; CDR3 protein: CASSQEQDTEAFF; CDR3 DNA: TGCGCCAGCAGCCAAGAACAGGACACTGAAGCTTTCTTT
D gene: .; clone size: .; J gene: TRBJ1-5; V gene: TRBV6-2/TRBV6-3; CDR3 protein: CASSSGGQPQHF; CDR3 DNA: TGTGCCAGCAGTTCCGGGGGTCAGCCCCAGCATTTT
D gene: TRBD2; clone size: .; J gene: TRBJ2-1; V gene: TRBV4-2; CDR3 protein: CASSSRLAGGSSYNEQFF; CDR3 DNA: TGTGCCAGCAGCTCCCGGCTAGCGGGGGGGAGCTCCTACAATGAGCAGTTCTTC
D gene: TRBD1; clone size: .; J gene: TRBJ1-2; V gene: TRBV6-5; CDR3 protein: CASSYRRQGGGYTF; CDR3 DNA: TGTGCCAGCAGTTACCGGCGACAGGGGGGTGGCTACACCTTC
D gene: TRBD1; clone size: few; J gene: TRBJ1-2; V gene: TRBV29-1; CDR3 protein: CSVEQGANYGYTF; CDR3 DNA: TGCAGCGTTGAACAGGGGGCTAACTATGGCTACACCTTC
D gene: TRBD1; clone size: .; J gene: TRBJ1-3; V gene: TRBV6-2/TRBV6-3; CDR3 protein: CASSGQGQAGNTIYF; CDR3 DNA: TGTGCCAGCAGCGGACAGGGACAGGCTGGAAACACCATATATTTT
D gene: .; clone size: .; J gene: TRBJ1-1; V gene: TRBV6-5; CDR3 protein: CASSYGSNRVNTEAFF; CDR3 DNA: TGTGCCAGCAGTTACGGGTCGAACAGGGTGAACACTGAAGCTTTCTTT
D gene: .; clone size: .; J gene: TRBJ1-1; V gene: TRBV6-5; CDR3 protein: CASSWAGATEAFF; CDR3 DNA: TGTGCCAGCAGTTGGGCCGGTGCCACTGAAGCTTTCTTT
D gene: .; clone size: .; J gene: TRBJ1-5; V gene: TRBV6-5; CDR3 protein: CASSPTRIQPQHF; CDR3 DNA: TGTGCCAGCAGTCCGACACGTATTCAGCCCCAGCATTTT
D gene: TRBD1; clone size: .; J gene: TRBJ1-1; V gene: TRBV11-2; CDR3 protein: CASSAATGVRTEAFF; CDR3 DNA: TGTGCCAGCAGCGCAGCAACAGGGGTTAGGACTGAAGCTTTCTTT
D gene: TRBD1; clone size: .; J gene: TRBJ1-5; V gene: TRBV7-8; CDR3 protein: CASASGGSNQPQHF; CDR3 DNA: TGTGCCAGCGCCTCAGGGGGCAGCAATCAGCCCCAGCATTTT
D gene: .; clone size: .; J gene: TRBJ1-5; V gene: TRBV12-3/TRBV12-4; CDR3 protein: CASRLQASQPQHF; CDR3 DNA: TGTGCCAGCAGACTACAGGCCTCCCAGCCCCAGCATTTT
D gene: TRBD1; clone size: .; J gene: TRBJ1-1; V gene: TRBV4-1; CDR3 protein: CASSQPDRGVTEAFF; CDR3 DNA: TGCGCCAGCAGCCAACCCGACAGGGGAGTCACTGAAGCTTTCTTT
D gene: TRBD1; clone size: few; J gene: TRBJ1-4; V gene: TRBV6-1; CDR3 protein: CASSGVRGRQGNEKLFF; CDR3 DNA: TGTGCCAGCAGTGGTGTTCGGGGTAGACAGGGTAACGAAAAACTGTTTTTT
D gene: .; clone size: .; J gene: TRBJ1-5; V gene: TRBV7-9; CDR3 protein: CASSFGQQPQHF; CDR3 DNA: TGTGCCAGCAGCTTTGGCCAGCAGCCCCAGCATTTT
D gene: .; clone size: .; J gene: TRBJ1-1; V gene: TRBV18; CDR3 protein: CASSSDSLNTEAFF; CDR3 DNA: TGTGCCAGCTCATCGGACAGTTTGAACACTGAAGCTTTCTTT